This T cell receptor (beta chain) was documented in a study of control samples from healthy donors and cancer patients. The V and J ends lost 2 bases and 2 bases respectively, with 2 bases between them. CDR1 and CDR2 from the germline V gene are SGHTS and YDEGEE. The CDR3 length is 12 residues. TCRdb's copy holds only in-frame clones and misses some; the assay was immunoSEQ multiplex PCR. The data hold about 54,000 clones, with approximately 96% observed a single time. This TCR derives from a woman aged 30 to 39 in good health. The V gene is TRBV5-8, the J gene TRBJ1-3; D call uncertain. The sequenced sample was blood. The CDR3 bases are TGTGCCAGCAGCTTTCCTGGAAACACCATATATTTT. It is translated as CASSFPGNTIYF.